This T cell receptor (beta chain) was sequenced in a study of human T cells and chemical hapten exposure. Study results and limitations: TCRs at high frequency, those above 1 in 1000, did not change with DPC sensitization.

This clonotype was counted only a few times. Its antigen is unknown. V was cut by 3 bases and J by 2 bases, with 9 bases left in between. CDR1 is SGDLS and CDR2 is YYNGEE in the germline V gene. The CDR3 is 14 amino acids. TCRdb recomputed calls from the RACE reads with MiXCR, one row per CDR3 protein. The sample has some 190,000 distinct CDR3 sequences; about 22% are singletons. Time point here: patch test 1, 2 weeks after DPC sensitization. As for treatment: therapeutic diphenylcyclopropenone sensitization with weekly scalp DPC. Patch tests were applied only after blood draws. The source is a woman aged 50 to 60 with alopecia areata. Some clones in this sample may be carry-over from other donors' samples. This sequence joins TRBV9 and TRBJ2-1; D unresolved. The sample in question was whole blood, obtained in connection with sensitization to the hapten diphenylcyclopropenone (DPC). This CDR3 reads CASSAGLAYNEQFF. The CDR3 region has the DNA TGTGCCAGCAGCGCGGGCCTGGCCTACAATGAGCAGTTCTTC.